Below are 29 T cell receptor beta chains sequenced from a single sample in a study of blood T cell repertoires in COVID-19. Measured with immunoSEQ multiplex PCR; TCRdb has only the in-frame clones, and not every one. This sample has a few hundred thousand clones, with 65% to 90% found just once. The sequencing sample was made of PBMCs or T cells enriched from blood (not recorded which). The receptors originated from a woman aged 40 to 50 with acute COVID-19.

The sample holds a few counts of this clone. The chain carries TRBV28 and TRBJ1-1; TRBD1 matches 7 bases. The V segment lost 5 bases and the J segment 4 bases; nucleotides outside the gene matches: 7. Germline V gene data show CDR1 as MDHEN and CDR2 as SYDVKM. The CDR3 is 14 amino acids. CDR3 bases: TGTGCCAGCAGTACAGGGGTACCGGCCACTGAAGCTTTCTTT. Its protein is CASSTGVPATEAFF.

This clone was recorded once. This chain connects TRBV5-1 to TRBJ2-3; 12 bases match TRBD2. The length of the CDR3 is 15 residues. Germline V gene lookup returns CDR1 SGHRS and CDR2 YFSETQ. The ends lost 4 bases at V and 2 bases at J; junction bases unmatched: 2. The CDR3: CASSLAGGSTDTQYF. The CDR3 DNA reads TGCGCCAGCAGCCTAGCGGGGGGGTCCACAGATACGCAGTATTTT.

This clone was counted ten times or more. The chain's CDR3 is CASSLAPGSSGGRPYEQYF. CDR3 coding DNA: TGTGCCAGCAGCTTAGCGCCAGGGTCTAGCGGGGGGAGGCCCTACGAGCAGTACTTC. The V and J genes are TRBV7-9 and TRBJ2-7, with 11 nucleotides matching TRBD2. The CDR3 consists of 19 residues. Germline-derived CDR1 and CDR2 are SEHNR and FQNEAQ (reference sequence). V lost 0 bases, J lost 2 bases, and 12 bases stayed unmatched.

The genes are TRBV5-5 and TRBJ1-1; 11 nucleotides align to TRBD1. The CDR3 contains 17 residues. In germline, CDR1 is SGHKS, CDR2 YYEKEE (reference sequence). V was pared by 4 bases and J by 1 base, with 9 bases of the junction left unmatched. The CDR3 spells CASSGGTGGPRNTEAFF. Written as DNA, the CDR3 is TGTGCCAGCAGCGGCGGGACAGGGGGGCCTAGGAACACTGAAGCTTTCTTT.

This clone was counted a few times. V gene TRBV7-9 combines with J gene TRBJ2-1; possible D gene TRBD1, 6 bases. Trimming took off 3 bases at V and 0 bases at J, with 15 bases between the two ends. This CDR3 spans 17 amino acids. Germline values: CDR1 SEHNR, CDR2 FQNEAQ (reference sequence). The CDR3 DNA follows: TGTGCCAGCAGCTTGGTTGCCGAACAGGGCTCCTACAATGAGCAGTTCTTC. This codes for CASSLVAEQGSYNEQFF.

The CDR3 sequence: CASSPAGGRNEQFF. CDR3 sequence (DNA): TGTGCCAGCAGCCCAGCGGGGGGGCGTAATGAGCAGTTCTTC. The chain has TRBV7-7 and TRBJ2-1; 10 nucleotides align to TRBD2. Losses at the gene ends were 5 bases for V and 7 bases for J; bases not matched to a gene: 5. Looked up from germline, CDR1 is SSHAT and CDR2 is FNYEAQ (reference sequence). This CDR3 region has 14 residues.

J is TRBJ1-2 and V is TRBV5-1; 12 bases fit TRBD1. Germline V CDR1 and CDR2: SGHRS, YFSETQ. V lost 6 bases and J lost 6; bases outside the gene matches: 9. The CDR3 is 15 residues long. Here the CDR3 reads CASNPGQGASDGYTF. The CDR3 DNA follows: TGCGCCAGCAACCCGGGACAGGGGGCATCGGATGGCTACACCTTC. Full variable domain (outside the CDR3, taken from reference TRBV5-1 and TRBJ1-2): KAGVTQTPRYLIKTRGQQVTLSCSPISGHRSVSWYQQTPGQGLQFLFEYFSETQRNKGNFPGRFSGRQFSNSRSEMNVSTLELGDSALYLCASNPGQGASDGYTFGSGTRLTVV.

This chain uses TRBV27 with TRBJ2-1; 8 positions agree with TRBD2. Germline-derived CDR1 and CDR2 are MNHEY and SMNVEV (reference sequence). The V segment lost 2 bases and the J segment 7 bases; nucleotides outside the gene matches: 7. This CDR3 has 15 amino acids. The CDR3 sequence: CASSLRSGGVNEQFF. The CDR3 nucleotides read TGTGCCAGCAGTTTAAGGTCGGGGGGGGTAAATGAGCAGTTCTTC.

The chain employs TRBV6-1 and TRBJ1-2; tentative D call: TRBD1 (5 bases). Trimming took 0 bases from V and 4 from J, leaving 6 bases between them. The CDR3 length is 13 residues. Looked up from germline, CDR1 is MNHNS and CDR2 is SASEGT. The chain's CDR3 is CASSEARAYGYTF. The CDR3 DNA is TGTGCCAGCAGTGAAGCCAGGGCCTATGGCTACACCTTC.

The J gene is TRBJ2-7, the V gene TRBV10-3, with D maybe TRBD1 (6 bases). The CDR3 length is 18 residues. Germline V lookup: CDR1 ENHRY, CDR2 SYGVKD. V lost 0 bases, J lost 2 bases, and 20 bases lay in between. CDR3 region: CAISESGGQQKLPYEQYF. The DNA for the CDR3 is TGTGCCATCAGTGAGTCGGGCGGACAGCAAAAGCTTCCCTACGAGCAGTACTTC.

On this clone: At one end the junction does not follow the germline gene, possibly because of a read error. The chain carries TRBV11-1 and TRBJ2-1, with TRBD2 identical over 13 bases. Germline V CDR1 and CDR2: SGHAT, FQDESV (reference sequence). There are 14 residues in the CDR3. The CDR3 bases are TGTGCCAGCAGCTTAGGTCGGACTAGCGGGAGAAGGCTCTTC. Protein: CASSLGRTSGRRLF.

J is TRBJ1-1 and V is TRBV11-2, with 9 bases matching TRBD1. The CDR3 runs 14 residues. J lost 1 base, V lost 4 bases, and 1 base had no gene match. CDR1 SGHAT and CDR2 FQNNGV come from the germline V gene. Written as DNA, the CDR3 is TGTGCCAGCAGCTGGGGACAGGGGAACACTGAAGCTTTCTTT. Its translation: CASSWGQGNTEAFF.

V usage is TRBV7-2 and J usage is TRBJ2-7; 7 positions agree with TRBD2. The V segment lost 5 bases and the J segment 2 bases; nucleotides outside the gene matches: 6. Germline-derived CDR1 and CDR2 are SGHTA and FQGNSA. CDR3 size: 14 residues. The CDR3 reads CASSQAGLTYEQYF. The CDR3 DNA is TGTGCCAGCAGCCAAGCGGGGCTAACCTACGAGCAGTACTTC. The full variable domain, in which reference TRBV7-2 and TRBJ2-7 provide the parts outside the CDR3, is GAGVSQSPSNKVTEKGKDVELRCDPISGHTALYWYRQSLGQGLEFLIYFQGNSAPDKSGLPSDRFSAERTGGSVSTLTIQRTQQEDSAVYLCASSQAGLTYEQYFGPGTRLTVT.

This clone was seen a single time. V gene TRBV18 combines with J gene TRBJ2-5; no reliable D call. The V end lost 1 base, the J end lost 5 bases, and 5 bases lay between the germline ends. The germline CDR1 and CDR2 sequences are KGHSH and LQKENI. The CDR3 totals 12 residues. CDR3 amino acids: CASSPLGETQYF. The CDR3 DNA reads as TGTGCCAGCTCACCACTCGGGGAGACCCAGTACTTC.

CDR3: CATSKERGSYEQYF. In nucleotides, the CDR3 is TGTGCCACCTCGAAAGAGCGGGGTTCCTACGAGCAGTACTTC. The chain carries TRBV6-5 and TRBJ2-7, with 7 bases that match TRBD2. Unmatched junction bases numbered 10, after V lost 10 bases and J lost 1 base. CDR3 length: 14 amino acids. From germline, CDR1 is MNHEY and CDR2 SVGAGI.

The V and J genes are TRBV27 and TRBJ1-5, with TRBD1 matching 7 bases. The CDR3 is 16 residues long. Germline values: CDR1 MNHEY, CDR2 SMNVEV (reference sequence). The junction had 8 bases not matched to a gene; V was cut back by 6 bases and J by 0 bases. The CDR3 is CASRETGHYSNQPQHF. CDR3 in DNA: TGTGCCAGCAGGGAGACAGGGCACTATAGCAATCAGCCCCAGCATTTT.

This clone has a single count. This chain joins TRBV5-5 and TRBJ2-3; 14 bases align to TRBD2. V was pared by 4 bases and J by 5 bases, with 6 bases of the junction left unmatched. This CDR3 contains 16 residues. CDR1 and CDR2 from the germline V gene are SGHKS and YYEKEE (reference sequence). The CDR3 is CASSPGLAGVGDTQYF. The CDR3, as DNA: TGTGCCAGCAGCCCGGGACTAGCGGGGGTCGGAGATACGCAGTATTTT.

This clone was seen a few times. The chain is built from TRBV15 and TRBJ2-7; 7 bases are shared with TRBD1. Germline V gene data show CDR1 as LNHNV and CDR2 as YYDKDF (reference sequence). The V segment lost 0 bases and the J segment 6 bases; nucleotides outside the gene matches: 17. This CDR3 has 18 amino acids. The CDR3 is CATSRDEQGKPLTGEQYF. The CDR3 DNA sequence: TGTGCCACCAGCAGAGATGAACAGGGGAAACCTCTGACAGGCGAGCAGTACTTC.

This clone showed up just once. The J gene is TRBJ2-2, the V gene TRBV13, with 9 bases that match TRBD2. CDR1 and CDR2 from the germline V gene are PRHDT and FYEKMQ (reference sequence). The CDR3 has 18 residues. Unmatched junction bases numbered 16, after V lost 5 bases and J lost 6 bases. The CDR3 nucleotides are TGTGCCAGCAGCCCAAACTTAGCGGGAGCGGGGGCTGCCGGGGAGCTGTTTTTT. This gives the protein CASSPNLAGAGAAGELFF.

The CDR3 DNA follows: TGTGCCAGCTCACCACATCCGCAGTCCTACGAGCAGTACTTC. Translation: CASSPHPQSYEQYF. The V and J genes are TRBV18 and TRBJ2-7; D remains ambiguous. This CDR3 contains 14 residues. V gave up 1 base and J gave up 1 base, with 8 bases separating them. Germline loops: CDR1 KGHSH, CDR2 LQKENI. The variable domain in full, with the rest retrieved from reference TRBV18 and TRBJ2-7, is NAGVMQNPRHLVRRRGQEARLRCSPMKGHSHVYWYRQLPEEGLKFMVYLQKENIIDESGMPKERFSAEFPKEGPSILRIQQVVRGDSAAYFCASSPHPQSYEQYFGPGTRLTVT.

J is TRBJ2-5 and V is TRBV3-1 (or the pseudogene TRBV3-2); 7 bases are a match to TRBD2. Germline lookup yields CDR1 LGHDT and CDR2 YNNKEL (reference sequence). CDR3 length: 14 residues. The V segment lost 4 bases and the J segment 12 bases; nucleotides outside the gene matches: 14. For the CDR3, the DNA is TGTGCCAGCAGCCCTACTAGCGCCCCCCATTTCGAGTACTTC. The encoded protein is CASSPTSAPHFEYF.

The chain couples TRBV4-3 to TRBJ1-1; TRBD1 matches at 9 bases. The germline V gene has CDR1 LGHNA and CDR2 YSLEER. Trimming at V came to 3 bases and at J to 1 base, leaving 9 bases not matched to a gene. The CDR3 runs to 17 residues. The DNA of the CDR3 is TGCGCCAGCAGCCACGGATCGTCGGACAGGGGGAACACTGAAGCTTTCTTT. This sequence encodes CASSHGSSDRGNTEAFF.

This rearrangement joins TRBV2 to TRBJ1-2; D gene unclear. The CDR3 is 12 residues long. V shed 6 bases and J shed 4 bases, with 9 bases lying between them. Germline values: CDR1 SNHLY, CDR2 FYNNEI. The CDR3 loop is CASRGGLYGYTF. Here the CDR3 DNA reads TGTGCCAGCAGAGGTGGGCTCTATGGCTACACCTTC. Full variable domain (remainder filled in from reference TRBV2 and TRBJ1-2): EPEVTQTPSHQVTQMGQEVILRCVPISNHLYFYWYRQILGQKVEFLVSFYNNEISEKSEIFDDQFSVERPDGSNFTLKIRSTKLEDSAMYFCASRGGLYGYTFGSGTRLTVV.

This chain joins TRBV2 and TRBJ2-6; maybe TRBD1 (6 bases). Trimming pared 8 bases from V and 0 bases from J, leaving 17 bases between. The length of the CDR3 is 17 residues. Per germline, CDR1 SNHLY and CDR2 FYNNEI. This chain's CDR3 is CASGSAGVDSGANVLTF. In DNA form, the CDR3 reads TGTGCCAGCGGGTCGGCAGGGGTAGACTCTGGGGCCAACGTCCTGACTTTC.

The sample holds one count of this clone. This rearrangement joins TRBV21-1 to TRBJ2-7; TRBD1 is the table's D call, not checked against the DNA. TRBV21-1 is given as a pseudogene. CDR3 size: 19 residues. The DNA of the CDR3 is TGTGCCAGCAGCAAAACAGATTTCCCCAGGACAGGGAGCTCCTACGAGCAGTACTTC. This sequence encodes CASSKTDFPRTGSSYEQYF.

The V gene is TRBV6-5, the J gene TRBJ1-1, with D unclear. Trimming took 8 bases from V and 0 from J, leaving 16 bases between them. CDR3 length equals 15 residues. CDR1 is MNHEY and CDR2 is SVGAGI in the germline V gene. CDR3 in DNA: TGTGCCAGCGCCGAGCCAGGATTAATGAACACTGAAGCTTTCTTT. Residues: CASAEPGLMNTEAFF.

The V call is TRBV6-2 or TRBV6-3, the J call TRBJ2-7; 11 bases agree with TRBD2. This CDR3 comprises 17 residues. With V trimmed by 4 bases and J by 0 bases, 8 bases remained unmatched. CDR1 MNHEY and CDR2 SVGEGT come from the germline V gene. DNA of the CDR3: TGTGCCAGCAGTTCGACCCGACTAGCGGGAACCTCCTACGAGCAGTACTTC. Translation: CASSSTRLAGTSYEQYF.

The rearrangement joins TRBV4-3 to TRBJ1-1; possible D gene TRBD1, 5 bases. Germline V gene sequence: CDR1 LGHNA, CDR2 YSLEER. The CDR3 sequence is 15 residues long. The V end lost 3 bases, the J end lost 1 base, and 12 bases lay between the germline ends. The CDR3 loop is CASSQIMGGNTEAFF. As DNA, the CDR3 is TGCGCCAGCAGCCAGATTATGGGGGGGAACACTGAAGCTTTCTTT.

The V and J genes are TRBV6-5 and TRBJ1-1; the D gene is possibly TRBD1 (6 bases). The germline gives CDR1 MNHEY, CDR2 SVGAGI. The length of the CDR3 is 14 residues. V lost 6 bases and J 1 base, leaving 12 bases between the germline ends. The CDR3 nucleotides read TGTGCCAGCAGCGCAGGGGCGCCGAACACTGAAGCTTTCTTT. This encodes CASSAGAPNTEAFF.